The 6 T cell receptor beta chains presented below share a single source sample, sequenced in a study of shared clonotypes between healthy human individuals. The data were produced by immunoSEQ multiplex PCR, yet TCRdb's version contains in-frame clones alone and is incomplete. The data show about 1 million clones, 60% to 80% seen once. Sequencing was performed on memory CD4+ T cells sorted from blood. Subset of the sample: CD45RA-negative fraction. These receptor sequences come from a young man in good health.

V is TRBV7-2 and J is TRBJ2-5; TRBD1 is a possible D gene (6 bases). This CDR3 is 13 amino acids long. Trimming took off 5 bases at V and 8 bases at J, with 15 bases between the two ends. Per the germline V gene, CDR1 is SGHTA and CDR2 is FQGNSA. CDR3: CASSRRSGETQYF. DNA for the CDR3: TGTGCCAGCAGCCGAAGGTCAGGGGAAACCCAGTACTTC.

V gene TRBV7-2 combines with J gene TRBJ2-5; 7 bases align to TRBD1. Germline trimming cut 4 bases from V and 4 bases from J; bases unmatched to any gene: 6. The germline V gene has CDR1 SGHTA and CDR2 FQGNSA. There are 14 residues in the CDR3. CDR3 nucleotides: TGTGCCAGCAGCTCGAACAGGGGCGCAGAGACCCAGTACTTC. The encoded protein is CASSSNRGAETQYF.

This rearrangement joins TRBV5-1 to TRBJ2-1; weak D call: TRBD2 (6 bases). V lost 4 bases to trimming and J lost 4 bases, with 6 bases between them. The CDR3 spans 12 residues. Germline loops: CDR1 SGHRS, CDR2 YFSETQ. The CDR3 protein is CASSREYNEQFF. The CDR3 coding sequence is TGCGCCAGCAGCCGGGAGTACAATGAGCAGTTCTTC.

This chain joins TRBV7-9 and TRBJ1-2; D ambiguous. V was cut by 5 bases and J by 7 bases, with 14 bases left in between. Germline CDR1 is SEHNR and CDR2 is FQNEAQ (reference sequence). The CDR3 consists of 13 residues. CDR3 nucleotide sequence: TGTGCCAGCAGCCCAGAAGGGTGGGTTGGCTACACCTTC. Translated: CASSPEGWVGYTF.

The J gene is TRBJ1-2, the V gene TRBV30; D is possibly TRBD1 (5 bases). In germline, CDR1 is GTSNPN, CDR2 SVGIG (reference sequence). The CDR3 is 14 residues long. The ends were cut back, 4 bases at V and 5 bases at J, with 17 bases in the middle. CDR3 protein: CAWKGQPTGYGYTF. The DNA for the CDR3 is TGTGCCTGGAAGGGGCAGCCCACCGGGTATGGCTACACCTTC.

V gene TRBV5-6 combines with J gene TRBJ1-1; 10 positions agree with TRBD1. The CDR3 is 16 amino acids. Germline lookup yields CDR1 SGHDT and CDR2 YYEEEE. With V trimmed by 2 bases and J by 0 bases, 4 bases remained unmatched. The CDR3: CASSLPGQGMNTEAFF. The DNA for the CDR3 is TGTGCCAGCAGCTTACCGGGACAGGGGATGAACACTGAAGCTTTCTTT.